These 25 T cell receptor beta chains were sequenced from one sample in a study of CD8 T cells in ankylosing spondylitis. One entry per CDR3 protein results from TCRdb running MiXCR on the 5' RACE reads. Counted here are a few hundred thousand distinct CDR3 sequences, about a sixth occurring once; the ten biggest clones make up around a third. Sequencing was performed on blood, either unsorted or a sorted T cell fraction (not recorded which). The receptors originated from a male donor with ankylosing spondylitis or in good health (not recorded which).

The CDR3 region has the DNA TGTGCCAGCAGCTTAGACCCGTTCTCCTACGAGCAGTACTTC. Protein: CASSLDPFSYEQYF. The genes are TRBV7-2 and TRBJ2-7; D is undetermined. The CDR3 runs to 14 residues. Germline CDR1 reads SGHTA; CDR2 reads FQGNSA. V was pared by 1 base and J by 0 bases, with 7 bases between.

The chain has TRBV7-3 and TRBJ2-6; TRBD1 aligns across 10 bases. Looked up from germline, CDR1 is SGHTA and CDR2 is FQGTGA. CDR3 length: 18 amino acids. V shed 3 bases and J 1 base; nucleotides not matched to a gene: 6. CDR3 loop: CASSLTGTGVSGANVLTF. The CDR3 DNA follows: TGTGCCAGCAGCTTGACCGGGACAGGGGTATCTGGGGCCAACGTCCTGACTTTC.

This clonotype turned up a few times. The J gene is TRBJ2-1, the V gene TRBV5-1; D is perhaps TRBD2 (5 bases). V dropped 1 base and J dropped 9 bases, with 17 bases sitting between them. This CDR3 contains 15 residues. Looked up from germline, CDR1 is SGHRS and CDR2 is YFSETQ. CDR3 protein: CASSLILDVASEQFF. The CDR3 DNA reads as TGCGCCAGCAGCTTGATACTAGATGTCGCGAGTGAGCAGTTCTTC.

This sequence joins TRBV15 and TRBJ1-6, with TRBD1 matching 12 bases. Germline V gene data show CDR1 as LNHNV and CDR2 as YYDKDF (reference sequence). V shed 5 bases and J 9 bases; nucleotides not matched to a gene: 2. The length of the CDR3 is 14 residues. The CDR3 protein is CATSGGQGASPLHF. The CDR3 DNA reads TGTGCCACCAGCGGGGGACAGGGGGCTTCACCCCTCCACTTT.

This clonotype was counted between two and nine times. V usage is TRBV5-1 and J usage is TRBJ1-5, with TRBD1 as a possible D gene (5 bases). Between the trimmed V and J ends, which lost 4 bases and 4 bases, there was a span of 18 bases. CDR1 is SGHRS, CDR2 YFSETQ, per germline. The CDR3 has 16 amino acids. CDR3 region: CASSGSDWGKNQPQHF. In DNA, the CDR3 is TGCGCCAGCAGCGGCTCGGACTGGGGGAAGAATCAGCCCCAGCATTTT.

This clonotype occurred a few times. The chain recombines TRBV20-1 with TRBJ2-3; no clear D. Germline V gives CDR1 DFQATT, CDR2 SNEGSKA (reference sequence). CDR3 length: 15 residues. Trimming cost V 0 bases and J 2 bases, with 12 bases left between them. Written as DNA, the CDR3 is TGCAGTGCTAGAGATTGGGCGGAGAACACAGATACGCAGTATTTT. Encoded protein: CSARDWAENTDTQYF.

This clonotype has just a few counts. The V call is TRBV27, the J call TRBJ1-5, with a possible D match to TRBD1 (6 bases). V was shortened by 4 bases and J by 6 bases, with 16 bases between the two germline ends. The CDR3 has 15 amino acids. Germline assignment: CDR1 MNHEY and CDR2 SMNVEV (reference sequence). CDR3 in DNA: TGTGCCAGCAGTTCTCTGACAGGAGGGGTTCAGCCCCAGCATTTT. The encoded protein is CASSSLTGGVQPQHF.

This clonotype has just a few counts. This rearrangement joins TRBV11-1 to TRBJ2-1; tentative D call: TRBD2 (6 bases). This CDR3 has 11 amino acids. Germline lookup yields CDR1 SGHAT and CDR2 FQDESV (reference sequence). Trimming left V 5 bases short and J 9 bases short, with 8 bases between. CDR3: CASSPRGEQFF. The CDR3 DNA reads as TGTGCCAGCAGCCCGCGGGGTGAGCAGTTCTTC.

The sample holds a few counts of this clonotype. The chain links TRBV4-3 to TRBJ1-4; possible D gene TRBD1, 6 bases. Between the trimmed V and J ends, which lost 2 bases and 4 bases, there was a span of 11 bases. CDR1 and CDR2 from the germline V gene are LGHNA and YSLEER. CDR3 length: 15 residues. The CDR3 DNA is TGCGCCAGCAGCCAATATACGGACAGTAATGAAAAACTGTTTTTT. Translating gives CASSQYTDSNEKLFF.

This clonotype appeared a few times. The chain combines TRBV5-5 with TRBJ1-1, with 9 positions matching TRBD1. V lost 4 bases, J lost 6 bases, and 10 bases stayed unmatched. The CDR3 has 15 residues. Germline lookup yields CDR1 SGHKS and CDR2 YYEKEE (reference sequence). CDR3 nucleotides: TGTGCCAGCAGCATAGACAGGGGGACGAGGGCTGAAGCTTTCTTT. Protein sequence: CASSIDRGTRAEAFF.

The sample holds many counts of this clonotype. The chain joins TRBV27 to TRBJ2-5; D remains unclear. The germline gives CDR1 MNHEY, CDR2 SMNVEV (reference sequence). This CDR3 region has 11 residues. Trimming took off 6 bases at V and 0 bases at J, with 2 bases between the two ends. This CDR3 is CASSDQETQYF. DNA of the CDR3: TGTGCCAGCAGCGACCAAGAGACCCAGTACTTC.

This clonotype was observed a few times. The chain joins TRBV7-2 to TRBJ2-7; 10 bases are shared with TRBD2. V was pared by 5 bases and J by 6 bases, with 10 bases of the junction left unmatched. CDR3 length: 15 amino acids. CDR1 and CDR2 from the germline V gene are SGHTA and FQGNSA. The CDR3 sequence is CASSENPGLAFEQYF. CDR3 DNA: TGTGCCAGCAGCGAGAATCCGGGACTAGCGTTCGAGCAGTACTTC. Filled out from reference TRBV7-2 and TRBJ2-7, the complete variable domain reads GAGVSQSPSNKVTEKGKDVELRCDPISGHTALYWYRQSLGQGLEFLIYFQGNSAPDKSGLPSDRFSAERTGGSVSTLTIQRTQQEDSAVYLCASSENPGLAFEQYFGPGTRLTVT.

This clonotype was counted many times. The chain uses TRBV5-1 and TRBJ2-3; D unclear. Per germline, CDR1 SGHRS and CDR2 YFSETQ. Deletions cut 3 bases from V and 3 bases from J, with 23 bases between. CDR3 length: 18 residues. The CDR3 here is CASSWGKQFVGHTDTQYF. CDR3 DNA sequence: TGCGCCAGCAGCTGGGGAAAACAGTTTGTGGGCCATACAGATACGCAGTATTTT.

V usage is TRBV5-6 and J usage is TRBJ2-1, with 11 bases that match TRBD2. V lost 4 bases, J lost 7 bases, and 4 bases stayed unmatched. The V gene's germline CDR1 is SGHDT and CDR2 YYEEEE. This CDR3 has 14 amino acids. Here the CDR3 reads CASSLGLAVNEQFF. CDR3 in DNA: TGTGCCAGCAGCCTGGGACTAGCGGTTAATGAGCAGTTCTTC.

The chain has TRBV11-2 and TRBJ2-2; D might be TRBD1 (6 bases). Germline lookup yields CDR1 SGHAT and CDR2 FQNNGV. V was clipped by 4 bases and J by 3 bases, with 21 bases between them. The CDR3 covers 18 residues. CDR3 sequence: CASSSRIITGNYTGELFF. The CDR3 DNA is TGTGCCAGCAGCTCGAGAATAATAACAGGGAACTACACCGGGGAGCTGTTTTTT.

A few counts support this clonotype. The V and J genes are TRBV14 and TRBJ2-1, with a possible D match to TRBD2 (7 bases). The CDR3 has 13 residues. Germline CDR1 reads SGHDN; CDR2 reads FVKESK. Deletions cut 7 bases from V and 5 bases from J, with 12 bases between. CDR3 sequence: CASNGGLDNEQFF. The CDR3, as DNA: TGTGCCAGCAACGGGGGGCTCGACAATGAGCAGTTCTTC.

The rearrangement links TRBV20-1 to TRBJ2-1; D may be TRBD2 (5 bases). CDR3 size: 13 residues. The germline V gene encodes CDR1 DFQATT and CDR2 SNEGSKA (reference sequence). V gave up 0 bases and J gave up 9 bases, with 12 bases separating them. CDR3 DNA: TGCAGTGCTAGAGATCGGGAAGTGGGTGAGCAGTTCTTC. Its translation: CSARDREVGEQFF.

This clonotype was counted only a few times. CDR3 residues: CASSLLPSGSWSYNEQFF. The DNA of the CDR3 is TGTGCCAGCAGCTTATTGCCTAGCGGGAGTTGGTCCTACAATGAGCAGTTCTTC. The V call is TRBV11-1, the J call TRBJ2-1, with TRBD2 matching 10 bases. The germline V gene encodes CDR1 SGHAT and CDR2 FQDESV (reference sequence). This CDR3 is built from 18 residues. With V trimmed by 2 bases and J by 1 base, 8 bases remained unmatched.

The V call is TRBV20-1, the J call TRBJ2-1; 10 nucleotides match TRBD2. This CDR3 comprises 18 residues. Trimming at V came to 3 bases and at J to 2 bases, leaving 13 bases not matched to a gene. Germline V gene lookup returns CDR1 DFQATT and CDR2 SNEGSKA (reference sequence). CDR3 sequence reads: CSASASGRALEAYNEQFF. The CDR3 DNA reads TGCAGTGCTAGTGCCAGCGGGAGGGCCCTCGAGGCCTACAATGAGCAGTTCTTC.

The J gene is TRBJ1-5, the V gene TRBV4-1; D is uncertain. V was pared by 2 bases and J by 1 base, with 15 bases between. The germline V gene has CDR1 MGHRA and CDR2 YSYEKL. CDR3 length: 17 amino acids. The CDR3 sequence is CASSQFSNARSNQPQHF. The DNA of the CDR3 is TGCGCCAGCAGCCAATTCTCTAACGCGAGAAGCAATCAGCCCCAGCATTTT.

Concerning this clonotype: Just one base apart from a much larger clone, this may be a read error. The chain carries TRBV3-1 and TRBJ2-7; no reliable D call. Germline CDR1 reads LGHDT; CDR2 reads YNNKEL (reference sequence). V gave up 0 bases and J gave up 4 bases, with 4 bases separating them. The CDR3 is made up of 12 amino acids. CDR3 in amino acids: CASSQDRYEQYF. CDR3 DNA: TGTGCCAGCAGCCAAGATCGTTACGAGCAGTACTTC.

This clonotype has more than one count but fewer than ten. The chain couples TRBV2 to TRBJ2-5; TRBD2 matches 8 bases. After removal of 0 bases from V and 5 bases from J, the junction contained 5 bases not matched to a gene. CDR3 length: 15 residues. Germline V gives CDR1 SNHLY, CDR2 FYNNEI. DNA for the CDR3: TGTGCCAGCAGTGAAGCCGGGAGGGGCGGGGAGACCCAGTACTTC. Residues: CASSEAGRGGETQYF.

This clonotype appeared a few times. The rearrangement links TRBV9 to TRBJ2-5, with a possible D match to TRBD1 (6 bases). Deletions cut 0 bases from V and 1 base from J, with 10 bases between. From germline, CDR1 is SGDLS and CDR2 YYNGEE. The CDR3 length is 15 residues. CDR3 DNA: TGTGCCAGCAGCGTAGGACAGGCCCTCCAAGAGACCCAGTACTTC. Amino acid sequence: CASSVGQALQETQYF.

For this clonotype: A much larger clone differs by one base, so this may be a read error. The chain carries TRBV5-1 and TRBJ2-1; TRBD2 aligns across 7 bases. The CDR3 has 16 amino acids. Germline-derived CDR1 and CDR2 are SGHRS and YFSETQ. This CDR3 reads CASSLYLAASYIEQFF. DNA for the CDR3: TGCGCCAGCAGCCTGTATCTAGCGGCCTCCTACATTGAGCAGTTCTTC.

The chain links TRBV14 to TRBJ2-7; TRBD1 agrees at 7 bases. The CDR3 sequence is 14 residues long. Germline V lookup: CDR1 SGHDN, CDR2 FVKESK. V shed 4 bases and J 5 bases; nucleotides not matched to a gene: 8. Written as DNA, the CDR3 is TGTGCCAGCAGCCCGACAGGGATCCTGGACGAGCAGTACTTC. It specifies CASSPTGILDEQYF. Full variable domain (remainder filled in from reference TRBV14 and TRBJ2-7): EAGVTQFPSHSVIEKGQTVTLRCDPISGHDNLYWYRRVMGKEIKFLLHFVKESKQDESGMPNNRFLAERTGGTYSTLKVQPAELEDSGVYFCASSPTGILDEQYFGPGTRLTVT.